These T cell receptor beta chains were read from a single sample in a study of neurological immune-mediated disorders. TCRdb called the 5' RACE reads again in MiXCR, with one record for every CDR3 protein. The sample gives tens of thousands of distinct CDR3 sequences, around an eighth of which show up once; about 6.8% is in the top ten. Material for sequencing was PBMCs. These receptors were obtained from a woman aged 50 to 60 in good health. The CDR3 runs from the conserved cysteine through the conserved F or W. A D gene is named only where the DNA matches it firmly. The size of a clone is reported for some rows only, either as once, few or many, or as a class for expanded clones.

many	TRBV20-1	NA	TRBJ1-1	TGCAGTGCTAGAGATAAACAGGTAACTGAAGCTTTCTTT	CSARDKQVTEAFF
many	TRBV5-1	TRBD1	TRBJ1-1	TGCGCCAGCAGCTCGGAGACAGGGGAAGCTTTCTTT	CASSSETGEAFF
many	TRBV2	TRBD1	TRBJ1-2	TGTGCCAGCAGTAACGACAGGGCCTCTCATGGCTACACCTTC	CASSNDRASHGYTF
many	TRBV20-1	TRBD2	TRBJ2-3	TGCAGTGCTAGAGACCCCGGGACTAGCGTCTCAGATACGCAGTATTTT	CSARDPGTSVSDTQYF
many	TRBV5-1	TRBD1	TRBJ1-1	TGCGCCAGCAGCGGTTCAACAGGGGTGAACACTGAAGCTTTCTTT	CASSGSTGVNTEAFF
many	TRBV28	NA	TRBJ1-5	TGTGCCAGCACCTCCGCCAATCAGCCCCAGCATTTT	CASTSANQPQHF
many	TRBV5-1	NA	TRBJ1-1	TGCGCCAGCAGCTTGGAGATCCAAAGGGCTGAAGCTTTCTTT	CASSLEIQRAEAFF
many	TRBV7-2	NA	TRBJ2-7	TGTGCCAGCAGCCCAAGCTCCTACGAGCAGTACTTC	CASSPSSYEQYF
many	TRBV5-5	NA	TRBJ1-2	TGTGCCAGCAGCTTAGACTTGGCTTACTCCTATGGCTACACCTTC	CASSLDLAYSYGYTF
NA	TRBV24-1	TRBD2	TRBJ2-3	TGTGCCACCAGTGACTTAGGGAGGGAACAGCCCCAGTATTTT	CATSDLGREQPQYF
NA	TRBV27	NA	TRBJ1-1	TGTGCCAGCCTCGGACTGGGACGTACTGAAGCTTTCTTT	CASLGLGRTEAFF
many	TRBV7-2	NA	TRBJ2-3	TGTGCCAGCAGCCCTCAGGGGTTTAGCACAGATACGCAGTATTTT	CASSPQGFSTDTQYF
NA	TRBV5-1	TRBD2	TRBJ2-3	TGCGCCAGCAGCTTGGGGTCTAGCGGGAAAGCAGATACGCAGTATTTT	CASSLGSSGKADTQYF
many	TRBV20-1	NA	TRBJ2-3	TGCAGTGCCGAAGGTTTCCAAACTTCCACAGATACGCAGTATTTT	CSAEGFQTSTDTQYF
many	TRBV27	TRBD1	TRBJ2-7	TGTGCCAGCAGTTTTTCCGCCTCACCCGCTGACAGGGGTTCCCTCGAGCAGTACTTC	CASSFSASPADRGSLEQYF
many	TRBV24-1	NA	TRBJ2-1	TGTGCCACCAGTGATTTCCGGGCTCACAATGAGCAGTTCTTC	CATSDFRAHNEQFF
many	TRBV2	TRBD2	TRBJ2-6	TGTGCCAGCACGCTAGCGGCTTTCTCAAGCTCTGGGGCCAACGTCCTGACTTTC	CASTLAAFSSSGANVLTF
many	TRBV7-2	TRBD2	TRBJ2-5	TGTGCCAGCAGCCTAAGGACGGGGGGGGAGACCCAGTACTTC	CASSLRTGGETQYF
many	TRBV29-1	NA	TRBJ2-5	TGCAGCGTTCGGGTCGAGACCCAGTACTTC	CSVRVETQYF
many	TRBV20-1	NA	TRBJ1-3	TGCAGTGCTAGAGATATACAGGGAAACACCATATATTTT	CSARDIQGNTIYF
many	TRBV12-3/TRBV12-4	NA	TRBJ2-2	TGTGCCAGCAGTTTATGGGGCGGGGAGCTGTTTTTT	CASSLWGGELFF
many	TRBV24-1	TRBD2	TRBJ2-3	TGTGCCACCAGTGGGACTAGCGAGTTCATGGCTGGCACAGATACGCAGTATTTT	CATSGTSEFMAGTDTQYF
many	TRBV10-3	NA	TRBJ1-2	TGTGCCATCAGTGAAAATGGGCTCTATGGCTACACCTTC	CAISENGLYGYTF
NA	TRBV7-6	TRBD2	TRBJ2-1	TGTGCTATCAGCTTAGCGCTTGCGGGGGTTGAGCAGTTCTTC	CAISLALAGVEQFF
many	TRBV7-2	NA	TRBJ2-1	TGTGCCAGCAGCTTACTGCGGGCAGAGCAGTTCTTC	CASSLLRAEQFF
many	TRBV20-1	TRBD1	TRBJ1-2	TGCAGTGCTAGTCCGAGGGGGCTTGGCTATGGCTACACCTTC	CSASPRGLGYGYTF
once	TRBV20-1	TRBD1	TRBJ1-5	TGCAGTGCTAGGACAGGGGGCAATCAGACCCAACATTTT	CSARTGGNQTQHF
few	TRBV18	NA	TRBJ1-2	TGTGCCAGCTCACCACCTACGGCACAGGGAGGCTACACCTTC	CASSPPTAQGGYTF
NA	TRBV15	TRBD2	TRBJ2-5	TGTGCCACCGCGCGGGAGGGGTACCAAGAGACCCAGTACTTC	CATAREGYQETQYF
many	TRBV28	TRBD1	TRBJ2-7	TGTGCCAGCAGTCTGCAGGGGGCGGGTTACGAGCAGTACTTC	CASSLQGAGYEQYF
many	TRBV5-1	NA	TRBJ2-5	TGCGCCAGCAGCTTAGTCGTCGCCAGTCTCCAAGAGACCCAGTACTTC	CASSLVVASLQETQYF
NA	TRBV18	TRBD2	TRBJ2-1	TGTGCCAGCTCACCACCGCGGGCTAGCGGGGGCAATGAGCAGTTCTTC	CASSPPRASGGNEQFF
many	TRBV24-1	NA	TRBJ1-2	TGTGCCACCAGTGATTTCGTTTTTTGGCCTTTGGAGGACTATGGCTACACCTTC	CATSDFVFWPLEDYGYTF
many	TRBV7-2	TRBD1	TRBJ2-7	TGTGCCAGCAGCCAAAACCGACAGGGATACGAGCAGTACTTC	CASSQNRQGYEQYF
few	TRBV5-1	TRBD2	TRBJ2-7	TGCGCCAGCAGCTTGAATGCGGGGGTCGGCTACGAGCAGTACTTC	CASSLNAGVGYEQYF
many	TRBV20-1	TRBD2	TRBJ2-1	TGCAGTGCTGGACTAGCGGGAGGGCCTAATGAGCAGTTCTTC	CSAGLAGGPNEQFF
many	TRBV3-1	NA	TRBJ2-5	TGTGCCAGCAGCCAAGAGACCCAGTACTTC	CASSQETQYF
many	TRBV7-2	NA	TRBJ1-2	TGTGCCAGCAGCCCCGGGGAGGCTGTGGGCTACACCTTC	CASSPGEAVGYTF
many	TRBV7-2	NA	TRBJ2-3	TGTGCCAGCAGCTTAATCTCTGGGCTGACTAGTGATACGCAGTATTTT	CASSLISGLTSDTQYF
NA	TRBV25-1	NA	TRBJ2-3	TGTGCCAGCAGTGATATAGGGAGGAACCGACCAACGTGGCCAGATACGCAGTATTTT	CASSDIGRNRPTWPDTQYF
many	TRBV10-3	NA	TRBJ1-2	TGTGCCATCAGTGTTGACGGCGCGGCAATTAACTATGGCTACACCTTC	CAISVDGAAINYGYTF
many	TRBV24-1	TRBD1	TRBJ2-2	TGTGCCACCAGTGACCCCAGACAGGGCGCGAACACCGGGGAGCTGTTTTTT	CATSDPRQGANTGELFF
many	TRBV24-1	TRBD2	TRBJ2-1	TGTGCCACCAGTGCTGAAGCGGGGCGGGGTAATGAGCAGTTCTTC	CATSAEAGRGNEQFF
many	TRBV6-6	TRBD2	TRBJ2-7	TGTGCCAGCCGTCATGGCGGGGGGGCCGGGATGGAGCAGTACTTC	CASRHGGGAGMEQYF
many	TRBV7-2	NA	TRBJ1-5	TGTGCCAGCAGCTCCGTTTTGTTAGGGCAGCAGCCCCAGCATTTT	CASSSVLLGQQPQHF
NA	TRBV14	NA	TRBJ1-5	TGTGCCATCAGCCAAGCGGGAGATCAGCCCCAGCATTTT	CAISQAGDQPQHF
NA	TRBV10-3	TRBD2	TRBJ2-1	TGTGCCATCAGTGAATTTAGCGGGGGGGCTTTCAATGAGCAGTTCTTC	CAISEFSGGAFNEQFF